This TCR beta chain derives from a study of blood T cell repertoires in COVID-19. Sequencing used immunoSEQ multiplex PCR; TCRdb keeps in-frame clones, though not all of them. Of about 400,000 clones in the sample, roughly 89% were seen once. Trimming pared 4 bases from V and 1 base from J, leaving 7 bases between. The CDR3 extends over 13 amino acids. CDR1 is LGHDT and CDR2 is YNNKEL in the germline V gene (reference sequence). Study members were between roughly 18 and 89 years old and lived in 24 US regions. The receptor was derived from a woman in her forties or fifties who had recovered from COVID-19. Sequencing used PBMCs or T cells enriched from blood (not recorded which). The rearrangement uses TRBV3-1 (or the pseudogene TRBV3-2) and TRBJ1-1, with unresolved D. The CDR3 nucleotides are TGTGCCAGCAGCCCGTCCGGGAACACTGAAGCTTTCTTT. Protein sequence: CASSPSGNTEAFF.